This TCR beta chain was obtained from a study of cytomegalovirus exposure and HLA in healthy donors. This CDR3 is 16 amino acids long. Trimming cost V 6 bases and J 0 bases, with 14 bases left between them. CDR1 is KGHSH, CDR2 LQKENI, per germline. The validation cohort, a group of more than 100 subjects, included the donors and was separate from the approximately 680-subject first cohort. To note about this clone: Antigen: not known.

The repertoire was sequenced with immunoSEQ multiplex PCR; TCRdb's copy has only in-frame clones and lacks some. The repertoire holds 150,000 or so clones, with more than 80% as singletons. Study-wide findings and caveats: Clusters of TCRs from the first cohort tended to co-occur in the 120 validation repertoires (as a later analysis found). TCR beta chains numbering approximately 150 were designated cytomegalovirus-associated.

This TCR was recovered from a woman aged 25 to 39 in good health and CMV-seropositive. Material for sequencing was PBMCs. The rearrangement links TRBV18 to TRBJ1-4; D is undetermined. As DNA, the CDR3 is TGTGCCAGCTCGCACAGCAGACAAGCAACTAATGAAAAACTGTTTTTT. This gives the protein CASSHSRQATNEKLFF.